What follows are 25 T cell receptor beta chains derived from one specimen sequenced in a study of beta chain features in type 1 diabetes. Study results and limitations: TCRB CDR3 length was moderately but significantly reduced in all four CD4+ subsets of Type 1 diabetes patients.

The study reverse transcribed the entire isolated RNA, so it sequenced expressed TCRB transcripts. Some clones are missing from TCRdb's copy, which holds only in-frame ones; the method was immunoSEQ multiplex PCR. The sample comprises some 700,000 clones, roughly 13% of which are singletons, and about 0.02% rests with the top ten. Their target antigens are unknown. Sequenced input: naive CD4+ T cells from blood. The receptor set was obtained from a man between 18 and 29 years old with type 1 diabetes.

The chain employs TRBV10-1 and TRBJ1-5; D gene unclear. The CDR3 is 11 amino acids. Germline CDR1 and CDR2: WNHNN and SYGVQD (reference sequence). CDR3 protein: CAFPADQPQHF. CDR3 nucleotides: TGCGCTTTCCCAGCCGATCAGCCCCAGCATTTT.

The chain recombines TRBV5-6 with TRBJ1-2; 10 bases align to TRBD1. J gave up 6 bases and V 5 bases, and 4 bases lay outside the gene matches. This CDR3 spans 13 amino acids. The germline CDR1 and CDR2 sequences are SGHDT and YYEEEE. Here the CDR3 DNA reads TGTGCCAGCAGTCGCGGGACAGGGGATGGCTACACCTTC. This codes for CASSRGTGDGYTF.

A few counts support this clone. The CDR3 is CASTPGLADNEQFF. The CDR3, as DNA: TGTGCCAGCACACCGGGACTCGCCGACAATGAGCAGTTCTTC. This rearrangement joins TRBV10-3 to TRBJ2-1, with a tentative D call TRBD2 (6 bases). Deletions cut 10 bases from V and 5 bases from J, with 18 bases between. This CDR3 spans 14 amino acids. Germline loops: CDR1 ENHRY, CDR2 SYGVKD.

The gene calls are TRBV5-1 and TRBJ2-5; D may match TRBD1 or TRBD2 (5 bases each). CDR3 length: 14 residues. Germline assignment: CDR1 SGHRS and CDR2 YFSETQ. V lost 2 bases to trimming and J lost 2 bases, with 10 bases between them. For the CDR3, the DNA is TGCGCCAGCAGCTTTACGGGACCACAAGAGACCCAGTACTTC. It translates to CASSFTGPQETQYF.

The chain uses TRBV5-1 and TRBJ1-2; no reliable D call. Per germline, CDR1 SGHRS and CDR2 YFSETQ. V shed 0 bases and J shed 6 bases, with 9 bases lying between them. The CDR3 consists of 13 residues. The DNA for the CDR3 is TGCGCCAGCAGCTTGGGGACTGAGCATGGCTACACCTTC. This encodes CASSLGTEHGYTF.

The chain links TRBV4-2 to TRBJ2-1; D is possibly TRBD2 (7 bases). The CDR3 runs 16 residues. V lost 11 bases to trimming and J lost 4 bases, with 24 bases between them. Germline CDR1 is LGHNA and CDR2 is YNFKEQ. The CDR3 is CASRGGTPGVYNEQFF. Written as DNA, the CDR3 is TGTGCCTCCAGGGGAGGGACCCCCGGTGTATACAATGAGCAGTTCTTC.

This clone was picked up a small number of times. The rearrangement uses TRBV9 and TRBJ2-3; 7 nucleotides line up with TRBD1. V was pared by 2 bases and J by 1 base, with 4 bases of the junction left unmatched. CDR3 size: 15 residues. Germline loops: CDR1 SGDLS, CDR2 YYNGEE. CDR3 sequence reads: CASSVTGARTDTQYF. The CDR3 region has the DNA TGTGCCAGCAGCGTTACAGGGGCGCGCACAGATACGCAGTATTTT. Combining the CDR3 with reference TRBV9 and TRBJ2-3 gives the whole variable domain DSGVTQTPKHLITATGQRVTLRCSPRSGDLSVYWYQQSLDQGLQFLIQYYNGEERAKGNILERFSAQQFPDLHSELNLSSLELGDSALYFCASSVTGARTDTQYFGPGTRLTVL.

The CDR3 nucleotides are TGTGCCAGCAGCTCCCCACAGGCAACTAATGAAAAACTGTTTTTT. The encoded protein is CASSSPQATNEKLFF. The V call is TRBV7-9, the J call TRBJ1-4, with a possible D match to TRBD1 (5 bases). Trimming cost V 4 bases and J 0 bases, with 9 bases left between them. Germline CDR1 and CDR2: SEHNR and FQNEAQ (reference sequence). CDR3 length equals 15 residues.

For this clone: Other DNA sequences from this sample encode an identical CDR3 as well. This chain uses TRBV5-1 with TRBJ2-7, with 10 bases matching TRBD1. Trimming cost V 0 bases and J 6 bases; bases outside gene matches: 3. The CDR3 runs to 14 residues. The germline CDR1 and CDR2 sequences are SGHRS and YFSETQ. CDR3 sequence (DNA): TGCGCCAGCAGCTTGGGACAGGGGGCGAGCGAGCAGTACTTC. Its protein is CASSLGQGASEQYF. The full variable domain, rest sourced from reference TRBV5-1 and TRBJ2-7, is KAGVTQTPRYLIKTRGQQVTLSCSPISGHRSVSWYQQTPGQGLQFLFEYFSETQRNKGNFPGRFSGRQFSNSRSEMNVSTLELGDSALYLCASSLGQGASEQYFGPGTRLTVT.

CDR3: CASSVEHRSTEAFF. The CDR3 nucleotides read TGTGCCAGCAGCGTAGAGCACAGGTCCACTGAAGCTTTCTTT. The chain couples TRBV9 to TRBJ1-1; weak D call: TRBD1 (5 bases). V lost 0 bases, J lost 4 bases, and 10 bases lay in between. Per germline, CDR1 SGDLS and CDR2 YYNGEE. The CDR3 is made up of 14 amino acids. The full variable domain, completed using reference TRBV9 and TRBJ1-1, is DSGVTQTPKHLITATGQRVTLRCSPRSGDLSVYWYQQSLDQGLQFLIQYYNGEERAKGNILERFSAQQFPDLHSELNLSSLELGDSALYFCASSVEHRSTEAFFGQGTRLTVV.

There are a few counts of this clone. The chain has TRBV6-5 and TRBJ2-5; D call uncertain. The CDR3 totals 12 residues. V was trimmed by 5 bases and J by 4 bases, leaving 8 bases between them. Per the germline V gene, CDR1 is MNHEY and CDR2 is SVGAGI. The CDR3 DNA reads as TGTGCCAGCAGTGAAGCTGGAGAGACCCAGTACTTC. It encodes CASSEAGETQYF.

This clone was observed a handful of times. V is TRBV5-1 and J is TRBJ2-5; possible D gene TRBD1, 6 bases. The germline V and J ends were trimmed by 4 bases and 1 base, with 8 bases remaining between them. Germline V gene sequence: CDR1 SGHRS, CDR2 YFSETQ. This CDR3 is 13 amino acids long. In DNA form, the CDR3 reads TGCGCCAGCAGCATGGACAGCCAAGAGACCCAGTACTTC. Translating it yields CASSMDSQETQYF.

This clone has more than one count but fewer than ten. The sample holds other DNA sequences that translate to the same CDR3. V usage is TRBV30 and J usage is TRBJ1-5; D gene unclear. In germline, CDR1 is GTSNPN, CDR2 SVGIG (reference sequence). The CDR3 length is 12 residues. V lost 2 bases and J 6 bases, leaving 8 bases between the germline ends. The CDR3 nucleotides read TGTGCCTGGAGTCCCGGGAGTCAGCCCCAGCATTTT. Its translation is CAWSPGSQPQHF.

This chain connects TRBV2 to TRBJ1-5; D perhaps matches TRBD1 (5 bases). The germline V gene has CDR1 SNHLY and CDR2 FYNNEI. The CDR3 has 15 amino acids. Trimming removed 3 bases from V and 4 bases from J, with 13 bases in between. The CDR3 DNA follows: TGTGCCAGCAGTGATTTGGCAGGGCAAAATCAGCCCCAGCATTTT. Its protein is CASSDLAGQNQPQHF. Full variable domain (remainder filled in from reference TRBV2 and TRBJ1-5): EPEVTQTPSHQVTQMGQEVILRCVPISNHLYFYWYRQILGQKVEFLVSFYNNEISEKSEIFDDQFSVERPDGSNFTLKIRSTKLEDSAMYFCASSDLAGQNQPQHFGDGTRLSIL.

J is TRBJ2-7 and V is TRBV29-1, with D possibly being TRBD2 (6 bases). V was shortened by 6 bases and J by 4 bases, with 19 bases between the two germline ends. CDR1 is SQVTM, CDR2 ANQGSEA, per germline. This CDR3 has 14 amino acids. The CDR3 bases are TGCAGCGTCAAGAAAGGGACTGAGGGGTACGAGCAGTACTTC. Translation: CSVKKGTEGYEQYF.

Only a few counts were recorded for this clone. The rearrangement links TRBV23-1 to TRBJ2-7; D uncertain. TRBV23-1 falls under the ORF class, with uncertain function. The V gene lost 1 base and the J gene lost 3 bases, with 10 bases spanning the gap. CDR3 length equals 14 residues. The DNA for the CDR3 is TGCGCCAGCAGTCAATTCTCGGTTAACTACGAGCAGTACTTC. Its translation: CASSQFSVNYEQYF.

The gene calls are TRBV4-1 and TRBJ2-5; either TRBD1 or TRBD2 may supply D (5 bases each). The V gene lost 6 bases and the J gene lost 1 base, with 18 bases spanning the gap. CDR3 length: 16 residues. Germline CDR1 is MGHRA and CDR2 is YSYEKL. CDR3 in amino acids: CASSPGTGRFQETQYF. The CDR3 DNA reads TGCGCCAGCAGTCCCGGGACCGGACGCTTCCAAGAGACCCAGTACTTC.

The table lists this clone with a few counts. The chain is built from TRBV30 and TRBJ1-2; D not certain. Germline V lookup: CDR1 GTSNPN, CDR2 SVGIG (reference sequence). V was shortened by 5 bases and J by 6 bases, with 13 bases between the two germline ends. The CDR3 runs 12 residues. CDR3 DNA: TGTGCCTGGGCGCCCATCAGTCATGGCTACACCTTC. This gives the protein CAWAPISHGYTF.

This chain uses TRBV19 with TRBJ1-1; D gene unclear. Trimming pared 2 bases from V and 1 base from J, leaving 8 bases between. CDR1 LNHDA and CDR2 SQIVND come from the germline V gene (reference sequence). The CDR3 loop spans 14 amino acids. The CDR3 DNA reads TGTGCCAGTAGTATAAATACAGCGAACACTGAAGCTTTCTTT. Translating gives CASSINTANTEAFF.

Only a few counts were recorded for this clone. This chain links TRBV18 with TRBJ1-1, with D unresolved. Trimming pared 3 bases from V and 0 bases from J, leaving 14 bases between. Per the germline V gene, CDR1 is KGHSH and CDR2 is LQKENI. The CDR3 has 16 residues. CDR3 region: CASSPQEFRLNTEAFF. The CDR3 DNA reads TGTGCCAGCTCACCTCAGGAGTTCCGATTGAACACTGAAGCTTTCTTT. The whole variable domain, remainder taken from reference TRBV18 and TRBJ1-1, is NAGVMQNPRHLVRRRGQEARLRCSPMKGHSHVYWYRQLPEEGLKFMVYLQKENIIDESGMPKERFSAEFPKEGPSILRIQQVVRGDSAAYFCASSPQEFRLNTEAFFGQGTRLTVV.

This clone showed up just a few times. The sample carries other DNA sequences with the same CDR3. CDR3 DNA sequence: TGTGCCTGGAGTGTAAGCATGAACACTGAAGCTTTCTTT. As protein: CAWSVSMNTEAFF. V and J are TRBV30 and TRBJ1-1; unclear D gene. Deletions cut 0 bases from V and 0 bases from J, with 5 bases between. In germline, CDR1 is GTSNPN, CDR2 SVGIG (reference sequence). The CDR3 spans 13 residues.

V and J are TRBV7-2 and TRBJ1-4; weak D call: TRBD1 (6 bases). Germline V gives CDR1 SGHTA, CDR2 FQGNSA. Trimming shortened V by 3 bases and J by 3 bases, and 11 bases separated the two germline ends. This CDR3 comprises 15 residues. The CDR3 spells CASSFLGGSNEKLFF. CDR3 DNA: TGTGCCAGCAGCTTCCTAGGGGGGTCTAATGAAAAACTGTTTTTT.

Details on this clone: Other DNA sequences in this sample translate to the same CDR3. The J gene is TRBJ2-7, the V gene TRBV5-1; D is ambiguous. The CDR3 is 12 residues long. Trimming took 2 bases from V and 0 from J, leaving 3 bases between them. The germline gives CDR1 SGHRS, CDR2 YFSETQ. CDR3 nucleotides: TGCGCCAGCAGCTTAAGCTCCTACGAGCAGTACTTC. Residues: CASSLSSYEQYF.

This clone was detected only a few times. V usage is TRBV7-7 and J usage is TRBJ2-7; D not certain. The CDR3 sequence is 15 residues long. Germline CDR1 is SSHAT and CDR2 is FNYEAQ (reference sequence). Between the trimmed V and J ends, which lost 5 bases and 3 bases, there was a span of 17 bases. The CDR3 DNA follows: TGTGCCAGCAGCCCTACTGACGGTCTGTTCTACGAGCAGTACTTC. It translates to CASSPTDGLFYEQYF.

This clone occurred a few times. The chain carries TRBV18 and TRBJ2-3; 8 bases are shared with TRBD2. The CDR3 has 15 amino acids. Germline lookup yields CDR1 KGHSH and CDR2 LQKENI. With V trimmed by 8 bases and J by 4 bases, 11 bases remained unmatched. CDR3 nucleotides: TGTGCCAGCAGAACCCGGGGGGGAGCTGCAGATACGCAGTATTTT. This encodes CASRTRGGAADTQYF.